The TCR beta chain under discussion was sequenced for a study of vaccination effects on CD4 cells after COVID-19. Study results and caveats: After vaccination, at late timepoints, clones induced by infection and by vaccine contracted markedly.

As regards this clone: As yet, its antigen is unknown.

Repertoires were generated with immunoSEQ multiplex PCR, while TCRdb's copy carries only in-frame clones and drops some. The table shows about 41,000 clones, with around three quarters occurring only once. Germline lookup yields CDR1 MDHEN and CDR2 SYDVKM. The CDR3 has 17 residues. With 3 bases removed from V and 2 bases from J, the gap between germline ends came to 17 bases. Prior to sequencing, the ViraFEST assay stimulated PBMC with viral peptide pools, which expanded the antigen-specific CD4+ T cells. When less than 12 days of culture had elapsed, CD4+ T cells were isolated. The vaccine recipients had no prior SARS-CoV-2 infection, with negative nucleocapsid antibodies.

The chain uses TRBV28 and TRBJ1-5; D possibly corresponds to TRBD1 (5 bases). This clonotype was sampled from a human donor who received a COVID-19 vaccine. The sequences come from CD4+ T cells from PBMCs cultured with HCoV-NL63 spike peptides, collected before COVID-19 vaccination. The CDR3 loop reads CASSLIDGGAGNQPQHF. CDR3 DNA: TGTGCCAGCAGTTTGATAGACGGAGGGGCTGGCAATCAGCCCCAGCATTTT.